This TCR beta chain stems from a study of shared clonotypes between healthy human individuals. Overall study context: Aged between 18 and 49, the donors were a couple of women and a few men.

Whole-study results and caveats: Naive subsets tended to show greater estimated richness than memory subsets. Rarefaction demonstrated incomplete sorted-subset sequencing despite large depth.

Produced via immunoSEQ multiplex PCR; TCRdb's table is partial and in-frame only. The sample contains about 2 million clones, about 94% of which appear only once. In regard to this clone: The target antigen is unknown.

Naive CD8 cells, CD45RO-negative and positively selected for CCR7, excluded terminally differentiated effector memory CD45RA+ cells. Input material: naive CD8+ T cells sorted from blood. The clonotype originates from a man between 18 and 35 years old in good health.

The CDR3 sequence is CGTGQLYNEQFF. CDR3 DNA sequence: TGTGGCACGGGACAACTCTACAATGAGCAGTTCTTC. The J gene is TRBJ2-1, the V gene TRBV7-8, with a tentative D call TRBD1 (6 bases). This CDR3 is built from 12 residues. Germline CDR1 reads SGHVS; CDR2 reads FQNEAQ.